This TCR beta chain originates from a study of cytomegalovirus exposure and HLA in healthy donors. Remarks on this clone: Its cognate antigen is unknown.

Those who donated were healthy bone marrow donors. A multiplex PCR was run with 60 Vbeta primers and 13 Jbeta primers. Assay used: immunoSEQ multiplex PCR; TCRdb lists only in-frame clones, some missing. The sample lists 210,000 or so clones, about three quarters occurring once. V was pared by 11 bases and J by 2 bases, with 17 bases between. CDR1 is ENHRY and CDR2 is SYGVKD in the germline V gene. The CDR3 length is 14 residues. Study results and caveats: Rates of TCR association differed by HLA locus in a later analysis, with DRB1 highest and HLA-C lowest. It was fewer than 200 TCR beta chains that were listed as cytomegalovirus-associated.

The sequencing sample was made of PBMCs. The receptor comes from an older woman in good health and CMV-seropositive. V is TRBV10-3 and J is TRBJ2-3, with D possibly matching TRBD2 (7 bases). As DNA, the CDR3 is TGTGCCTCCGGGGTAGGGGGGGCCACAGATACGCAGTATTTT. Protein: CASGVGGATDTQYF.